This T cell receptor beta chain was documented in a study of shared T cell receptors in the human thymus. Clones were sequenced by immunoSEQ multiplex PCR, and TCRdb holds only the in-frame ones, with some missing. The sample consists of 540,000 or so clones, around three quarters of them appearing once. V was trimmed by 2 bases and J by 3 bases, leaving 18 bases between them. The CDR3 loop spans 16 amino acids. Germline values: CDR1 SGHKS, CDR2 YYEKEE (reference sequence). The same specimen was also included in a second study, on human thymus T cells. That paper adds: Infants, healthy and Finnish, who were having corrective surgery for congenital heart defects served as donors. From resections taken during corrective heart surgery, the thymus tissue was obtained. Apparent bias marked the V and J gene usage of thymic and blood repertoires. Related research examined unrelated individuals and reported that their thymic repertoires overlapped highly.

This clonotype was obtained from a boy under two years old with a congenital heart defect. The chain joins TRBV5-5 to TRBJ2-7, with D tentatively TRBD1 (5 bases). What was sequenced was thymocytes. This CDR3 reads CASSFVKPRQHYEQYF. CDR3 nucleotides: TGTGCCAGCAGCTTTGTCAAACCGCGACAGCACTACGAGCAGTACTTC. Filled out from reference TRBV5-5 and TRBJ2-7, the complete variable domain reads DAGVTQSPTHLIKTRGQQVTLRCSPISGHKSVSWYQQVLGQGPQFIFQYYEKEERGRGNFPDRFSARQFPNYSSELNVNALLLGDSALYLCASSFVKPRQHYEQYFGPGTRLTVT.